This T cell receptor beta chain was sequenced during a study of beta chain features in type 1 diabetes. Expressed TCRB transcripts were sequenced, since all the RNA that had been isolated was reverse transcribed. Profiled with immunoSEQ multiplex PCR; TCRdb holds only in-frame clones, not every one. The profile shows 970,000 or so clones, 15% to 20% of them singletons. Remarks on this clone: Its antigen is not identified.

The CDR3 is 16 residues long. The germline CDR1 and CDR2 sequences are SGHNT and YYREEE (reference sequence). Losses at the gene ends were 4 bases for V and 1 base for J; bases not matched to a gene: 9. Study-level results: Researchers could not determine here whether HLA type influences TCRB rearrangement.

V usage is TRBV5-4 and J usage is TRBJ1-1; 8 bases map to TRBD1. The specimen was naive CD4+ T cells from blood. This receptor was identified in a woman in her late teens or twenties in good health. The CDR3 protein is CASSHGSDRENTEAFF. DNA of the CDR3: TGTGCCAGCAGCCATGGTTCGGACAGGGAGAACACTGAAGCTTTCTTT. Filled out from reference TRBV5-4 and TRBJ1-1, the complete variable domain reads ETGVTQSPTHLIKTRGQQVTLRCSSQSGHNTVSWYQQALGQGPQFIFQYYREEENGRGNFPPRFSGLQFPNYSSELNVNALELDDSALYLCASSHGSDRENTEAFFGQGTRLTVV.